A selection of T cell receptor beta chains follows, all from one sample in a study of blood T cell repertoires in COVID-19. Clones were read by immunoSEQ multiplex PCR, and TCRdb kept only the in-frame ones, dropping some. The data show over 40,000 clones, with about four fifths seen just once and about 2.6% held by the top ten. The sample was peripheral blood. The receptor set was obtained from a woman aged 55-69 years with acute or convalescent COVID-19. Both conserved end residues are part of each CDR3. D genes are given only for firm matches. Only some rows state a clone size, as once, few, many or a class for expanded clones.

size	D	V	J	CDR3	DNA
-	TRBD2	TRBV30	TRBJ2-1	CAWSPGLPHNEQFF	TGTGCCTGGAGTCCGGGACTACCACACAATGAGCAGTTCTTC
-	-	TRBV15	TRBJ2-3	CATHTPGSGDTQYF	TGTGCCACCCATACCCCAGGGTCGGGAGATACGCAGTATTTT
-	-	TRBV2	TRBJ2-2	CATNRQGELFF	TGTGCCACAAACAGGCAAGGGGAGCTGTTTTTT
once	TRBD1	TRBV18	TRBJ1-1	CASSPTLPGTGNTEAFF	TGTGCCAGCTCACCAACGCTCCCGGGGACAGGGAACACTGAAGCTTTCTTT
-	TRBD1	TRBV28	TRBJ1-2	CATSYRGRGGYTF	TGTGCCACGTCCTACAGGGGGCGGGGTGGCTACACCTTC
few	-	TRBV3-1/TRBV3-2	TRBJ1-5	CASSQVGNNQPQHF	TGTGCCAGCAGCCAAGTCGGTAACAATCAGCCCCAGCATTTT
-	-	TRBV28	TRBJ1-1	CASGPGGRWTEAFF	TGTGCCAGCGGCCCCGGAGGTCGGTGGACTGAAGCTTTCTTT
-	-	TRBV10-2	TRBJ1-2	CASSERSGVNGYTF	TGCGCCAGCAGTGAGCGGAGCGGAGTAAATGGCTACACCTTC
-	-	TRBV5-1	TRBJ2-3	CASSLDSVGTDTQYF	TGCGCCAGCAGCTTGGATTCAGTCGGCACAGATACGCAGTATTTT
-	TRBD2	TRBV12-3/TRBV12-4	TRBJ2-1	CASSTGGTQFF	TGTGCCAGCAGCACGGGGGGTACGCAGTTCTTC
-	TRBD1	TRBV15	TRBJ1-2	CATSSRTGGNYGYTF	TGTGCCACCAGCTCCCGGACAGGGGGAAACTATGGCTACACCTTC
-	-	TRBV5-1	TRBJ1-5	CASSLEPGGDYQPQHF	TGCGCCAGCAGCTTGGAGCCGGGTGGGGACTATCAGCCCCAGCATTTT
-	TRBD1	TRBV6-4	TRBJ1-2	CASSEGTGLGYTF	TGTGCCAGCAGTGAAGGGACAGGCCTGGGCTACACCTTC
once	-	TRBV5-1	TRBJ2-5	CASSSTGSTQTQYF	TGCGCCAGCAGCTCCACAGGGTCAACGCAGACCCAGTACTTC
-	-	TRBV12-3/TRBV12-4	TRBJ2-7	CASSFILKGEQYF	TGTGCCAGCAGTTTTATACTAAAAGGCGAGCAGTACTTC
-	TRBD2	TRBV19	TRBJ2-1	CASTELAGMGNEQFF	TGTGCCAGTACCGAACTAGCGGGAATGGGGAATGAGCAGTTCTTC
-	TRBD2	TRBV10-2	TRBJ2-7	CASSLGLAGEQYF	TGCGCCAGCAGTCTGGGACTAGCGGGCGAGCAGTACTTC
-	TRBD2	TRBV6-4	TRBJ2-2	CASRGLAGGTNTGELFF	TGTGCCAGCAGAGGACTAGCGGGGGGCACGAACACCGGGGAGCTGTTTTTT
-	-	TRBV19	TRBJ1-1	CATKLGGGIAFF	TGTGCCACGAAGTTGGGGGGGGGTATAGCTTTCTTT
-	TRBD1	TRBV6-5	TRBJ1-2	CASRTGTANYGYTF	TGTGCCAGCAGGACCGGGACAGCTAACTATGGCTACACCTTC
-	-	TRBV24-1	TRBJ2-7	CATSSRRSSYEQYF	TGTGCCACCAGTAGCAGGAGGAGCTCCTACGAGCAGTACTTC
-	-	TRBV7-3	TRBJ2-2	CASSLPQLGPRGTGELFF	TGTGCCAGCAGCTTACCCCAACTCGGGCCACGGGGCACCGGGGAGCTGTTTTTT
few	-	TRBV3-1/TRBV3-2	TRBJ2-2	CASSQVSTGELFF	TGTGCCAGCAGCCAAGTATCCACCGGGGAGCTGTTTTTT
-	TRBD1	TRBV19	TRBJ2-1	CASSSKGQGALRCGFF	TGTGCCAGTAGTTCAAAGGGACAGGGGGCTCTCAGGTGCGGGTTCTTC
-	TRBD2	TRBV7-6	TRBJ2-5	CASSLEAGAWETQYF	TGTGCCAGCAGCTTAGAAGCGGGGGCGTGGGAGACCCAGTACTTC